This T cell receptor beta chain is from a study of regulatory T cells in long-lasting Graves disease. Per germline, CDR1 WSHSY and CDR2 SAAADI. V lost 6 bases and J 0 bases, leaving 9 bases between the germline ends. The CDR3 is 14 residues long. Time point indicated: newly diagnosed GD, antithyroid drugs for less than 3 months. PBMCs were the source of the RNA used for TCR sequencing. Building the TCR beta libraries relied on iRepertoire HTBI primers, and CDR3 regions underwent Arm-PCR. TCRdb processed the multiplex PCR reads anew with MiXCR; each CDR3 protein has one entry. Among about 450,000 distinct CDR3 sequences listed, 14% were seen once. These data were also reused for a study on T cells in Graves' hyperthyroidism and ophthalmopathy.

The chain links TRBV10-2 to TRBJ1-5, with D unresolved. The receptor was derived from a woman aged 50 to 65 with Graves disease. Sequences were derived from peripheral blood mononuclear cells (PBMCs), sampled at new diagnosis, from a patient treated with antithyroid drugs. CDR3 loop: CASRGWNSNQPQHF. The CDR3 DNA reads TGCGCCAGCAGAGGTTGGAATAGCAATCAGCCCCAGCATTTT.